Below, 8 T cell receptor beta chains from the same sample are listed, as sequenced in a study of blood T cell repertoires in COVID-19. Assay: immunoSEQ multiplex PCR; the TCRdb copy retains only in-frame clones and omits some. The table records 50,000 or so clones, roughly four fifths of them present only once. Material: peripheral blood. The receptors come from a woman aged 55-70 years with acute or convalescent COVID-19.

The chain carries TRBV28 and TRBJ2-4, with D possibly TRBD1 on 5 matching bases. The CDR3 covers 15 residues. Germline V CDR1 and CDR2: MDHEN, SYDVKM. V was trimmed by 2 bases and J by 1 base, leaving 9 bases between them. The CDR3 loop is CASSLQGWAKNIQYF. As DNA, the CDR3 is TGTGCCAGCAGTTTACAGGGTTGGGCCAAAAACATTCAGTACTTC.

V gene TRBV5-4 combines with J gene TRBJ2-1; 8 bases match TRBD2. CDR3 length: 14 residues. Germline values: CDR1 SGHNT, CDR2 YYREEE (reference sequence). Unmatched junction bases numbered 6, after V lost 3 bases and J lost 7 bases. The CDR3 sequence is CASSSGTRTNEQFF. CDR3 in DNA: TGTGCCAGCAGCTCCGGGACTAGGACGAATGAGCAGTTCTTC. The whole variable domain, remainder taken from reference TRBV5-4 and TRBJ2-1, is ETGVTQSPTHLIKTRGQQVTLRCSSQSGHNTVSWYQQALGQGPQFIFQYYREEENGRGNFPPRFSGLQFPNYSSELNVNALELDDSALYLCASSSGTRTNEQFFGPGTRLTVL.

The chain is built from TRBV5-1 and TRBJ1-5, with no clear D. Trimming removed 2 bases at V and 5 bases at J, with 11 bases between. The germline V gene has CDR1 SGHRS and CDR2 YFSETQ. The CDR3 spans 14 residues. CDR3 DNA sequence: TGCGCCAGCAGCTTAGGGAGGGATGATCAGCCCCAGCATTTT. Protein sequence: CASSLGRDDQPQHF. Filled out from reference TRBV5-1 and TRBJ1-5, the complete variable domain reads KAGVTQTPRYLIKTRGQQVTLSCSPISGHRSVSWYQQTPGQGLQFLFEYFSETQRNKGNFPGRFSGRQFSNSRSEMNVSTLELGDSALYLCASSLGRDDQPQHFGDGTRLSIL.

The genes are TRBV2 and TRBJ2-7, with a tentative D call TRBD1 (7 bases). The CDR3 is 12 amino acids. Trimming took 6 bases from V and 4 from J, leaving 10 bases between them. Germline loops: CDR1 SNHLY, CDR2 FYNNEI. For the CDR3, the DNA is TGTGCCAGCAGCCAGGGGGGATACGAGCAGTACTTC. Amino acids: CASSQGGYEQYF.

CDR3 residues: CASSLTSGVGDTQYF. The CDR3 DNA sequence: TGTGCCAGCAGCTTAACCAGCGGGGTTGGAGATACGCAGTATTTT. J is TRBJ2-3 and V is TRBV7-3; TRBD2 agrees at 7 bases. Germline-derived CDR1 and CDR2 are SGHTA and FQGTGA. The CDR3 contains 15 residues. With V trimmed by 0 bases and J by 5 bases, 5 bases remained unmatched. The full variable domain, in which reference TRBV7-3 and TRBJ2-3 provide the parts outside the CDR3, is GAGVSQTPSNKVTEKGKYVELRCDPISGHTALYWYRQSLGQGPEFLIYFQGTGAADDSGLPNDRFFAVRPEGSVSTLKIQRTERGDSAVYLCASSLTSGVGDTQYFGPGTRLTVL.

The rearrangement joins TRBV19 to TRBJ2-7; weak D call: TRBD1 (5 bases). Germline V gene sequence: CDR1 LNHDA, CDR2 SQIVND (reference sequence). The CDR3 totals 13 residues. V lost 2 bases, J lost 5 bases, and 10 bases lay in between. For the CDR3, the DNA is TGTGCCAGTAGTATAAAGCAGGGCGACGAGCAGTACTTC. It is translated as CASSIKQGDEQYF.

This chain links TRBV27 with TRBJ1-1, with 7 bases fitting TRBD1. CDR1 and CDR2 from the germline V gene are MNHEY and SMNVEV (reference sequence). The J segment lost 5 bases and the V segment lost 5 bases, leaving 8 bases of the junction unmatched. CDR3 length: 14 amino acids. The CDR3 bases are TGTGCCAGCAGTCCCCCGACAGGGTTAACTGAAGCTTTCTTT. Translating it yields CASSPPTGLTEAFF.

This clone turned up a few times. The genes are TRBV14 and TRBJ1-1, with a possible D match to TRBD1 (5 bases). Germline lookup yields CDR1 SGHDN and CDR2 FVKESK. This CDR3 is built from 16 residues. V was clipped by 8 bases and J by 6 bases, with 25 bases between them. The CDR3 bases are TGTGCCAGCCGGGGGTTTAACAGCGGGTCCGAAGCTGAAGCTTTCTTT. Translation: CASRGFNSGSEAEAFF. The full variable domain, completed using reference TRBV14 and TRBJ1-1, is EAGVTQFPSHSVIEKGQTVTLRCDPISGHDNLYWYRRVMGKEIKFLLHFVKESKQDESGMPNNRFLAERTGGTYSTLKVQPAELEDSGVYFCASRGFNSGSEAEAFFGQGTRLTVV.